A selection of T cell receptor beta chains follows, all from one sample in a study of spatial heterogeneity in lung cancer. TCRdb fed the 5' RACE reads into MiXCR, producing one record per CDR3 protein. This table has over 6,500 distinct CDR3 sequences, around 11% appearing once. The sample in question was lung tumor tissue, obtained at surgery. Receptor source: a male donor with early-stage non-small cell lung cancer. CDR3s include the opening cysteine and the closing phenylalanine or tryptophan. Each record gives: clone size, V gene, D gene, J gene, CDR3 DNA, CDR3 protein. The D gene is left open where the match is weak. Only some rows state a clone size, as once, few, many or a class for expanded clones.

size: medium-sized; V: TRBV12-3/TRBV12-4; D: NA; J: TRBJ2-7; DNA: TGTGCCAGCAGTCCCCCGCCTCACTACGAGCAGTACTTC; CDR3: CASSPPPHYEQYF
size: NA; V: TRBV7-9; D: NA; J: TRBJ2-3; DNA: NA; CDR3: CASSFYICSARDSNRDTQYF
size: few; V: TRBV20-1; D: NA; J: TRBJ2-2; DNA: TGCAGTGCTACGACGGGAGACTCCACCGGGGAGCTGTTTTTT; CDR3: CSATTGDSTGELFF
size: medium-sized; V: TRBV20-1; D: NA; J: TRBJ2-4; DNA: TGCAGTGCTAGGTCGGAGGGGGTGGTAAACATTCAGTACTTC; CDR3: CSARSEGVVNIQYF
size: NA; V: TRBV12-3/TRBV12-4; D: NA; J: TRBJ2-7; DNA: TGTGCCAGCAGTTTAAGACAGGCCCCCTACGAGCAGTACTTC; CDR3: CASSLRQAPYEQYF
size: NA; V: TRBV29-1; D: TRBD1; J: TRBJ1-2; DNA: TGCAGCGTTGGTCGAGGGAGGACAGGGCTCAATGGCTACACCTTC; CDR3: CSVGRGRTGLNGYTF
size: medium-sized; V: TRBV10-3; D: NA; J: TRBJ1-6; DNA: TGTGCCATCAGTCCTAACACCGACTTCGTTGGGCTTTCACCCCTCCACTTT; CDR3: CAISPNTDFVGLSPLHF
size: many; V: TRBV11-2; D: NA; J: TRBJ1-6; DNA: TGTGCCAGCAGCTTAGTGACGGGAAACTTCTCACCCCTCCACTTT; CDR3: CASSLVTGNFSPLHF
size: large; V: TRBV7-2; D: NA; J: TRBJ2-2; DNA: TGTGCCAGCAGCTTAGTAGTGAGCCGGGAGCTGTTTTTT; CDR3: CASSLVVSRELFF
size: NA; V: TRBV5-1; D: NA; J: TRBJ2-2; DNA: TGCGCCAGCAGCTTGTTGGCTAAACCAAGCACCGGGGAGCTGTTTTTT; CDR3: CASSLLAKPSTGELFF
size: many; V: TRBV20-1; D: TRBD2; J: TRBJ2-4; DNA: TGCAGTGCCCTGGGACTAGCGGGAGAAACTGTGTCCAAAAACATTCAGTACTTC; CDR3: CSALGLAGETVSKNIQYF
size: once; V: TRBV7-2; D: TRBD2; J: TRBJ2-2; DNA: TGTGCCAGCAGCATAACGGGGACTAGCGGGACGGACGGGGAGCTGTTTTTT; CDR3: CASSITGTSGTDGELFF
size: medium-sized; V: TRBV10-2; D: TRBD1; J: TRBJ1-5; DNA: TGCGCCACGACCGGGACAGGAAGGAATCAGCCCCAGCATTTT; CDR3: CATTGTGRNQPQHF
size: many; V: TRBV20-1; D: TRBD2; J: TRBJ2-1; DNA: TGCAGTGCCTTGACTAGCGGGAGGGATGTGGGTGAGCAGTTCTTC; CDR3: CSALTSGRDVGEQFF
size: few; V: TRBV25-1; D: NA; J: TRBJ2-7; DNA: TGTGCCAGCAGTGAATGGGGGGCGGCTGAGCAGTACTTC; CDR3: CASSEWGAAEQYF
size: few; V: TRBV9; D: NA; J: TRBJ2-2; DNA: TGTGCCAGCAGCGTAACGGGAGATGGGACCGGGGAGCTGTTTTTT; CDR3: CASSVTGDGTGELFF
size: NA; V: TRBV25-1; D: NA; J: TRBJ1-1; DNA: TGTGCCAGCAGGCTGACAGAGAACACTGAAGCTTTCTTT; CDR3: CASRLTENTEAFF
size: few; V: TRBV4-3; D: NA; J: TRBJ2-7; DNA: TGCGCCAGCAGCCAGATGGGTAGCGAGCAGTACTTC; CDR3: CASSQMGSEQYF
size: NA; V: TRBV5-1; D: NA; J: TRBJ2-5; DNA: TGCGCCAGCAGCCTCTTTGAAGAGACCCAGTACTTC; CDR3: CASSLFEETQYF
size: many; V: TRBV20-1; D: TRBD1; J: TRBJ1-2; DNA: TGCAGTGGTGAACAGGGGCGGGCGAACTATGGCTACACCTTC; CDR3: CSGEQGRANYGYTF
size: medium-sized; V: TRBV5-8; D: NA; J: TRBJ2-3; DNA: TGTGCCAGCAGCTTGTCTAGGGAAGGGCAGTATTTT; CDR3: CASSLSREGQYF
size: NA; V: TRBV6-2/TRBV6-3; D: TRBD2; J: TRBJ2-1; DNA: TGTGCCAGCAGGCTAGCGGGAGTGGGGGAGCAGTTCTTC; CDR3: CASRLAGVGEQFF
size: many; V: TRBV13; D: NA; J: TRBJ2-1; DNA: TGTGCCAGCAGCTTAAGCAATGAGCAGTTCTTC; CDR3: CASSLSNEQFF
size: many; V: TRBV6-5; D: NA; J: TRBJ2-1; DNA: TGTGCCAGCAGTTACGAGGAAGCCGCTAGCAGGAACAATGAGCAGTTCTTC; CDR3: CASSYEEAASRNNEQFF
size: medium-sized; V: TRBV7-9; D: NA; J: TRBJ1-2; DNA: TGTGCCAGCAGCTTATTGCCCGAACAGGGACCGAACTATGGCTACACCTTC; CDR3: CASSLLPEQGPNYGYTF
size: once; V: TRBV20-1; D: NA; J: TRBJ2-5; DNA: TGCAGTGCTAGGACCTCTAGCATCGCAGAGACCCAGTACTTC; CDR3: CSARTSSIAETQYF
size: large; V: TRBV24-1; D: TRBD1; J: TRBJ2-1; DNA: TGTGCCACCAGTGACCCCGGGACAGGGGGACACAATGAGCAGTTCTTC; CDR3: CATSDPGTGGHNEQFF
size: NA; V: TRBV27; D: TRBD1; J: TRBJ1-5; DNA: TGTGCCAGCAGTTTGATGACAGGGCAGCCCCAGCATTTT; CDR3: CASSLMTGQPQHF
size: medium-sized; V: TRBV11-2; D: NA; J: TRBJ2-1; DNA: TGTGCCAGCAGCTTATTGGGTTCAGCGGACTACAATGAGCAGTTCTTC; CDR3: CASSLLGSADYNEQFF
size: many; V: TRBV20-1; D: NA; J: TRBJ2-1; DNA: TGCAGTGCTAGCCCACAGAACAATGAGCAGTTCTTC; CDR3: CSASPQNNEQFF
size: many; V: TRBV27; D: TRBD2; J: TRBJ2-4; DNA: TGTGCCAGCAGTTTACTAGCGGGAGGGCCGGGAAACATTCAGTACTTC; CDR3: CASSLLAGGPGNIQYF
size: many; V: TRBV5-4; D: TRBD2; J: TRBJ2-5; DNA: TGTGCCAGCAGCCGGGACCCGGCGGGGGCCCAGTACTTC; CDR3: CASSRDPAGAQYF
size: many; V: TRBV11-2; D: NA; J: TRBJ2-2; DNA: TGTGCCAGCAGCTTAGACTTCCGCACCGGGGAGCTGTTTTTT; CDR3: CASSLDFRTGELFF
size: medium-sized; V: TRBV6-2/TRBV6-3; D: TRBD2; J: TRBJ2-7; DNA: TGTGCCAGCAGCAACGAAGGGAGGGCGCCCTACGAGCAGTACTTC; CDR3: CASSNEGRAPYEQYF
size: medium-sized; V: TRBV29-1; D: NA; J: TRBJ2-5; DNA: TGCAGCGTCTCGCCTTTAGGACAGCTACAAGAGACCCAGTACTTC; CDR3: CSVSPLGQLQETQYF
size: medium-sized; V: TRBV12-3/TRBV12-4; D: NA; J: TRBJ2-2; DNA: TGTGCCAGCAGTTTATTCGGGGAGCTGTTTTTT; CDR3: CASSLFGELFF
size: NA; V: TRBV7-7; D: NA; J: TRBJ2-5; DNA: TGTGCTAGCAGCCCTGGATTTGAGAGAGAGACCCAGTACTTC; CDR3: CASSPGFERETQYF
size: many; V: TRBV19; D: NA; J: TRBJ2-1; DNA: TGTGCCAGTGGTGGGTATGAGCAGTTCTTC; CDR3: CASGGYEQFF
size: medium-sized; V: TRBV29-1; D: NA; J: TRBJ1-1; DNA: TGCAGCGTTGTAAAACAGAACACTGAAGCTTTCTTT; CDR3: CSVVKQNTEAFF
size: once; V: TRBV4-3; D: NA; J: TRBJ2-7; DNA: TGCGCCAGCAGCCAAGAAATAGGGGTCTCCTACGAGCAGTACTTC; CDR3: CASSQEIGVSYEQYF
size: many; V: TRBV7-9; D: NA; J: TRBJ1-1; DNA: TGTGCCAGCAGCGTGGATCGGGCTTTCTTT; CDR3: CASSVDRAFF
size: many; V: TRBV27; D: TRBD2; J: TRBJ2-1; DNA: TGTGCCAGCAGTTATGCTAGCGGGAGGGTCCTAAGCTCCTACAATGAGCAGTTCTTC; CDR3: CASSYASGRVLSSYNEQFF
size: many; V: TRBV5-1; D: NA; J: TRBJ2-7; DNA: TGCGCCAGTGGGGACACCTCCTACGAGCAGTACTTC; CDR3: CASGDTSYEQYF
size: medium-sized; V: TRBV2; D: NA; J: TRBJ2-3; DNA: TGTGCCAGCAGTCCCGATTTGACAGATACGCAGTATTTT; CDR3: CASSPDLTDTQYF
size: medium-sized; V: TRBV7-9; D: TRBD2; J: TRBJ2-1; DNA: TGTGCCAGCAGCATACTAGCGGGAGGGGTCAATGAGCAGTTCTTC; CDR3: CASSILAGGVNEQFF
size: many; V: TRBV30; D: NA; J: TRBJ2-2; DNA: TGTGCCTGGAGTTCCGGACAGGGAGGGGTCGGGGAGCTGTTTTTT; CDR3: CAWSSGQGGVGELFF
size: medium-sized; V: TRBV6-5; D: TRBD1; J: TRBJ2-7; DNA: TGTGCCAGCAGTCGAGACAGGGGTCTCTACGAGCAGTACTTC; CDR3: CASSRDRGLYEQYF
size: many; V: TRBV30; D: NA; J: TRBJ1-1; DNA: TGTGCCTGGAGTCTCGGGGCGGCTGAAGCTTTCTTT; CDR3: CAWSLGAAEAFF